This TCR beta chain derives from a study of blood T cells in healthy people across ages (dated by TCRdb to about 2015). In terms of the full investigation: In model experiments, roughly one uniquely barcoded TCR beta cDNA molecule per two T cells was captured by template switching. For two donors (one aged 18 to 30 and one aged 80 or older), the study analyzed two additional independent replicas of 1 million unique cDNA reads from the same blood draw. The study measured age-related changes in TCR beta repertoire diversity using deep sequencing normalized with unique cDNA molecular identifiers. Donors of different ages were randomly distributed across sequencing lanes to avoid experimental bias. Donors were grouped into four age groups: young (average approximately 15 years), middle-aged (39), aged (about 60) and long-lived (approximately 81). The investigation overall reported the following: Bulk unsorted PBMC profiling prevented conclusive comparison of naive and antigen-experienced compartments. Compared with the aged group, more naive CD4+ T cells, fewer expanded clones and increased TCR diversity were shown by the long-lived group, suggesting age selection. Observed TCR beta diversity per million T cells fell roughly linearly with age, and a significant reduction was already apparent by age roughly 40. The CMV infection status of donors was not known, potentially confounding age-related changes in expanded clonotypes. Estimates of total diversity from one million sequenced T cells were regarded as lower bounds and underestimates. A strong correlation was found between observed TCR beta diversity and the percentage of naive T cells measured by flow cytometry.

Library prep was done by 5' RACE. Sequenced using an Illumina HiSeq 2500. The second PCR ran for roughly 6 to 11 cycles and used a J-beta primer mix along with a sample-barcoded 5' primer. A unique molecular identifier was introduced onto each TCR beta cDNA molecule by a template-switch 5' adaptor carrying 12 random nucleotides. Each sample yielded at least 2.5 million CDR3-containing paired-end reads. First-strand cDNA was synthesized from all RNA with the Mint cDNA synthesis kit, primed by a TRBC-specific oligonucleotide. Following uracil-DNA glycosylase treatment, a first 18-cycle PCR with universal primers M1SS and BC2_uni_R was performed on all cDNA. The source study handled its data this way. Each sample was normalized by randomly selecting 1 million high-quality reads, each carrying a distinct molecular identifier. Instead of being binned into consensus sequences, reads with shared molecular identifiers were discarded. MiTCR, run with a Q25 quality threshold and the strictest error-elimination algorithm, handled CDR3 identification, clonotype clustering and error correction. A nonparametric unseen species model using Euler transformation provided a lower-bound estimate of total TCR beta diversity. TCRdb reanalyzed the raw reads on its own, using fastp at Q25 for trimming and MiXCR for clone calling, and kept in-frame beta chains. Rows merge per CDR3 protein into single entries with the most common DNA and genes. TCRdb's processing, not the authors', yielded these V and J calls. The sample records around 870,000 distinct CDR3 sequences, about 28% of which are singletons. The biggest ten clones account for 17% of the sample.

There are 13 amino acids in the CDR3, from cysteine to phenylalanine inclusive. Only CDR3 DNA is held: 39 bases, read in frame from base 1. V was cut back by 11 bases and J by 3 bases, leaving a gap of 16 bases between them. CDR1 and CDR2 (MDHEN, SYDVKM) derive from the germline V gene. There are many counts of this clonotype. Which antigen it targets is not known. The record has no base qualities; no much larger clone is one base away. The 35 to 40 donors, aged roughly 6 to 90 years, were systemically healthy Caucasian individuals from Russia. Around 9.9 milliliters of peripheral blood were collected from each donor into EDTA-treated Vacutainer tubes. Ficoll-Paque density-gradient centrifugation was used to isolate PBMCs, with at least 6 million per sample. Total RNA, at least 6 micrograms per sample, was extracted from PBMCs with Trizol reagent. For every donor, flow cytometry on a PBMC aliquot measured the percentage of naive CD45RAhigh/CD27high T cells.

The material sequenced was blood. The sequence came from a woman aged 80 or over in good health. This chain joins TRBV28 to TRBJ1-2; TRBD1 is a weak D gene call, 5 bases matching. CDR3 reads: CALQGGRDYGYTF. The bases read TGTGCCCTCCAGGGAGGCCGAGACTATGGCTACACCTTC.